This TCR beta chain was documented in a study of shared clonotypes between healthy human individuals. Profiled with immunoSEQ multiplex PCR; TCRdb holds only in-frame clones, not every one. The data contain 2.3 million or so clones, more than 80% of them singletons. Germline assignment: CDR1 SGHNT and CDR2 YYREEE (reference sequence). This CDR3 has 15 amino acids. V lost 4 bases and J 4 bases, leaving 17 bases between the germline ends. Sequencing was carried out using naive CD4+ T cells from PBMCs. Subset in this sample: CD45RA+ positively selected. The V and J genes are TRBV5-4 and TRBJ2-5; TRBD2 is a possible D gene (5 bases). The sequence came from a young man in good health. Some clones in this sample may be carry-over from other donors' samples. The CDR3 DNA follows: TGTGCCAGCAGCCCCAACCCAACTAGTGGAGAGACCCAGTACTTC. Amino acid sequence: CASSPNPTSGETQYF.